This TCR beta chain originates from a study of T cell changes during pregnancy in multiple sclerosis. Per the germline V gene, CDR1 is SGHNT and CDR2 is YYREEE (reference sequence). The V gene lost 1 base and the J gene lost 5 bases, with 9 bases spanning the gap. The CDR3 extends over 13 amino acids. The assay was immunoSEQ multiplex PCR, and TCRdb's table has in-frame clones only and misses some. The sample lists approximately 90,000 clones; about 93% were seen once. This TCR derives from a female donor with multiple sclerosis, enrolled in a pregnancy study. Specimen: peripheral blood, collected in the third trimester of pregnancy. This chain joins TRBV5-4 and TRBJ1-1; D is undetermined. This CDR3 is CASSLPPGTEAFF. CDR3 bases: TGTGCCAGCAGCTTGCCACCCGGGACTGAAGCTTTCTTT.